The rows below give T cell receptor beta chains drawn from one sample of a study of blood T cell repertoires in COVID-19. Only in-frame clones appear in the TCRdb table, and some are missing; sequencing was by immunoSEQ multiplex PCR. This repertoire shows approximately 240,000 clones, approximately 80% found once; its top ten account for 4%. The sequencing input was peripheral blood. These receptors all come from a middle-aged woman with active or convalescent COVID-19. Both conserved end residues are part of each CDR3. D genes are given only for firm matches. Clone size is given for some rows only: seen once, a few or many times, or a class if the clone is expanded.

CDR3nt: TGTGCCAGCGGTCCTTCAGCGGAGTCACCCCTCCACTTT; CDR3aa: CASGPSAESPLHF; d_gene: -; j_gene: TRBJ1-6; v_gene: TRBV27; abundance: -
CDR3nt: TGTGTCAGAAGCTGGGGGACTTCGAGGGTAGCTTTCTTT; CDR3aa: CVRSWGTSRVAFF; d_gene: -; j_gene: TRBJ1-1; v_gene: TRBV7-5; abundance: few
CDR3nt: TGTGCCAGCAGACTTCCCAAATGGAGCGGCTACACCGGGGAGCTGTTTTTT; CDR3aa: CASRLPKWSGYTGELFF; d_gene: -; j_gene: TRBJ2-2; v_gene: TRBV28; abundance: -
CDR3nt: TGTGCCAGCAGCCAAGAGTCTAGCTCTAGCACAGATACGCAGTATTTT; CDR3aa: CASSQESSSSTDTQYF; d_gene: -; j_gene: TRBJ2-3; v_gene: TRBV3-1/TRBV3-2; abundance: once
CDR3nt: TGTGCCAGCAGTTCGCCGGACAGGGGTTGGCCAGATACGCAGTATTTT; CDR3aa: CASSSPDRGWPDTQYF; d_gene: TRBD1; j_gene: TRBJ2-3; v_gene: TRBV5-6; abundance: -
CDR3nt: TGTGCCAGCAGCCCTGAGCGGGGGGGCAATTTCTATGAGCAGTTCTTC; CDR3aa: CASSPERGGNFYEQFF; d_gene: TRBD2; j_gene: TRBJ2-1; v_gene: TRBV9; abundance: -
CDR3nt: TGTGCCAGCAGGGGGGGTTCTCGGGGCTACACCTTC; CDR3aa: CASRGGSRGYTF; d_gene: -; j_gene: TRBJ1-2; v_gene: TRBV6-5; abundance: -
CDR3nt: TGTGCCAGCAGCCCCGGCCCCCGGGGCAATCAGCCCCAGCATTTT; CDR3aa: CASSPGPRGNQPQHF; d_gene: -; j_gene: TRBJ1-5; v_gene: TRBV5-6; abundance: -
CDR3nt: TGTGCCAGCAGTTCCGGGACAGGGGTTCCCCACAATGAGCAGTTCTTC; CDR3aa: CASSSGTGVPHNEQFF; d_gene: TRBD1; j_gene: TRBJ2-1; v_gene: TRBV27; abundance: -
CDR3nt: TGTGCCAGCAGTGTTGATAGGGGGAATCAGCCCCAGCATTTT; CDR3aa: CASSVDRGNQPQHF; d_gene: -; j_gene: TRBJ1-5; v_gene: TRBV2; abundance: -
CDR3nt: TGTGCCAGCAGCCAAGTCCGACAGGGATTCTCCTACAATGAGCAGTTCTTC; CDR3aa: CASSQVRQGFSYNEQFF; d_gene: TRBD1; j_gene: TRBJ2-1; v_gene: TRBV14; abundance: -
CDR3nt: TGTGCCAGCAGCTTGCAGGGTTGGAATCAGCCCCAGCATTTT; CDR3aa: CASSLQGWNQPQHF; d_gene: -; j_gene: TRBJ1-5; v_gene: TRBV5-4; abundance: -
CDR3nt: TGTGCCAGCAGTACCAAGGGGGCGAGGGGCACTGAAGCTTTCTTT; CDR3aa: CASSTKGARGTEAFF; d_gene: TRBD1; j_gene: TRBJ1-1; v_gene: TRBV6-5; abundance: -
CDR3nt: TGTGCCAGTAGAATGGGACAGGGGTACTACGAGCAGTACTTC; CDR3aa: CASRMGQGYYEQYF; d_gene: TRBD1; j_gene: TRBJ2-7; v_gene: TRBV19; abundance: -